The clone carrying this TCR beta chain was detected once. Different DNA sequences within this sample yield the same CDR3. The record originates from a study of T cell responses to AZD1222 COVID-19 vaccine. Germline CDR1 is SGHRS and CDR2 is YFSETQ. Trimming cost V 4 bases and J 1 base; bases outside gene matches: 4. There are 14 residues in the CDR3. Sequencing used immunoSEQ multiplex PCR; TCRdb keeps in-frame clones, though not all of them. This sample has 130,000 to 150,000 clones, with approximately 90% found just once. The chain joins TRBV5-1 to TRBJ1-2; TRBD1 matches at 7 bases. Specimen: peripheral blood, collected on day 0 of AZD1222 vaccination. This receptor was taken from an adult in good health. The CDR3 spells CASSAGTVNYGYTF. In DNA, the CDR3 is TGCGCCAGCAGCGCTGGGACAGTTAACTATGGCTACACCTTC.